This T cell receptor (beta chain) was captured in a study of blood T cell repertoires in COVID-19. The data were produced by immunoSEQ multiplex PCR, yet TCRdb's version contains in-frame clones alone and is incomplete. Of 400,000 or so clones listed, approximately 89% were seen once; the top ten hold roughly 1.6%. Germline assignment: CDR1 KGHDR and CDR2 SFDVKD. Trimming cost V 2 bases and J 2 bases, with 9 bases left between them. The CDR3 runs 14 residues. This TCR was sampled from a woman aged 35 to 49 with COVID-19, enrolled during active disease. Sequencing was performed on peripheral blood. The chain employs TRBV24-1 and TRBJ2-7; D possibly corresponds to TRBD1 (5 bases). The CDR3 DNA reads as TGTGCCACCAGTGATTCCAGGGTCACCTACGAGCAGTACTTC. Encoded protein: CATSDSRVTYEQYF.